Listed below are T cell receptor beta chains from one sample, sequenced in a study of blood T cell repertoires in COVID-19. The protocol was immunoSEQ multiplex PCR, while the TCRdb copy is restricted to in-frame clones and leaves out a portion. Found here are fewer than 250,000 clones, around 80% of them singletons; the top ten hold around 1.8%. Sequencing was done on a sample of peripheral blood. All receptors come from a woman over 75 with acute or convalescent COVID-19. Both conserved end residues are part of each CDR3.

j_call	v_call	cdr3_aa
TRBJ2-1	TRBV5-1	CASRRVVAGGRSSYNEQFF
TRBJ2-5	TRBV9	CASSRTSGRPQETQYF
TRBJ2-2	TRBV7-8	CASSFPAKPGLAGIANTGELFF
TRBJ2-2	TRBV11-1	CASSRHRDSLTRELFF
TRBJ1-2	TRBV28	CASSLAPGYGYTF
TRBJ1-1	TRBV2	CASTLQEEAFF
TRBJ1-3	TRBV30	CAWTPGSGNTIYF
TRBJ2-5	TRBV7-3	CASSRSGGASETQYF
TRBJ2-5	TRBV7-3	CASSSIPSGGARETQYF
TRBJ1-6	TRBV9	CASSRSDSRSPLHF
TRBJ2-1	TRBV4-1	CASSRRLNNEQFF
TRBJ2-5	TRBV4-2	CASSRALAGGTQETQYF
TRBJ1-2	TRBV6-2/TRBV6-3	CASSWPHRDGYTF
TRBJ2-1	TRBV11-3	CASSLGLNYNEQFF
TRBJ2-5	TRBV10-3	CAIRGATGVQETQYF
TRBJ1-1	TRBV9	CASSVAQGNTEAFF
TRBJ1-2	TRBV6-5	CASVKGDRGNYGYTF
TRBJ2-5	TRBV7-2	CASSWGSRTQETQYF
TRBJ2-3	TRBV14	CASKGLESTDTQYF
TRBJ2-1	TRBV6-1	CASSGSPAGAYNEQFF
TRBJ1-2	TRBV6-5	CASSPTGRNYGYTF
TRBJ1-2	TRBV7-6	CASSPSGLIKYGYTF
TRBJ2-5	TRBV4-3	CASSQDPYRRETQYF
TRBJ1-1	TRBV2	CASKARANSEAFF
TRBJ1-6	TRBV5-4	CASSLAGQGGRSPLHF
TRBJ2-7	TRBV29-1	CSVDAGADHEQYF
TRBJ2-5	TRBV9	CASSPGTSGRGAETQYF
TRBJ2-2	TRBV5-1	CASSIFNGELFF